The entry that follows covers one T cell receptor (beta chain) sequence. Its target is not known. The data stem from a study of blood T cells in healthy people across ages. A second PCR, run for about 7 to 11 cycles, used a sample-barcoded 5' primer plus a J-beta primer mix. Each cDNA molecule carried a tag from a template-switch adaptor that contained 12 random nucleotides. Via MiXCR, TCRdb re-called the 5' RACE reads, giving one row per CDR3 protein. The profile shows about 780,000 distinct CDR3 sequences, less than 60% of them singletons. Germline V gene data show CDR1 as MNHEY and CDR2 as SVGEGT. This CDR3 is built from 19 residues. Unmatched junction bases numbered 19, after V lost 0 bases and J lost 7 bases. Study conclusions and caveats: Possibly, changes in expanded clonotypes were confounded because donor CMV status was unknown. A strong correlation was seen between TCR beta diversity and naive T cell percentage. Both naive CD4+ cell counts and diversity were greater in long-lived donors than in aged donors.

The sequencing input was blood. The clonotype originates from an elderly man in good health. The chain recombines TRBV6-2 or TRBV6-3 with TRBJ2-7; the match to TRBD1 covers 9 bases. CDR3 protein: CASSYSYSNPGQGLNEQYF. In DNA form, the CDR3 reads TGTGCCAGCAGTTACTCTTACTCCAACCCGGGACAGGGTCTCAATGAGCAGTACTTC.